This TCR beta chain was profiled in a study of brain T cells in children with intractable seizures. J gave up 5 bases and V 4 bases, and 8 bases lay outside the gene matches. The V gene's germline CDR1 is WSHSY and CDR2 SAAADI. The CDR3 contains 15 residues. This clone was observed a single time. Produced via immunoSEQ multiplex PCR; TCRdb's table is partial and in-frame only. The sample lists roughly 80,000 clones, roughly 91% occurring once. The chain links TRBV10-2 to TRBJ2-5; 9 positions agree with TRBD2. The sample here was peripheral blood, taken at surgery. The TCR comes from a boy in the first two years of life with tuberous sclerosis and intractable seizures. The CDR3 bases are TGCGCCAGCAGTGGTAGCGGGAGTTGGGGGGAGACCCAGTACTTC. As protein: CASSGSGSWGETQYF.